The entry below gives a single TCR beta chain sequence along with its context. Its antigen is unidentified. These data belong to a study of CD8 T cells in Susac syndrome. General study results and limits: In total CD8+ repertoires, some 15 Susac-specific public clones were found, and in CD8+ TEMRA repertoires, about 5 were found.

Trimming left V 0 bases short and J 2 bases short, with 4 bases between. Germline V gives CDR1 SGHDN, CDR2 FVKESK. The CDR3 totals 13 residues. Random hexamers primed reverse transcription of 0.5 to 1 ug RNA. Amplification of TCR beta CDR3 spanned 54 Vbeta and 13 Jbeta via immunoSEQ multiplex PCR. TCRdb ran MiXCR on the immunoSEQ multiplex PCR reads and lists one entry per CDR3 protein. The sample carries under 90,000 distinct CDR3 sequences, 85% to 95% recorded once. Sequencing used CD8+ T cells from PBMCs. This chain joins TRBV14 and TRBJ2-5; D remains ambiguous. This receptor was taken from a human donor with Susac syndrome. This CDR3 reads CASSQEIQETQYF. Here the CDR3 DNA reads TGTGCCAGCAGCCAAGAGATACAAGAGACCCAGTACTTC.